Included here is one T cell receptor beta chain sequence, with context. CDR1 and CDR2 (germline): SGHTA, FQGTGA. The CDR3 loop spans 17 amino acids. The ends were cut back, 1 base at V and 2 bases at J, with 16 bases in the middle. Profiling relied on immunoSEQ multiplex PCR, and the TCRdb table lists in-frame clones only, not all of them. This table has more than 95,000 clones, 80% to 90% appearing once. This sample was taken from a study of control samples from healthy donors and cancer patients. The sequenced sample consisted of PBMCs. The genes are TRBV7-3 and TRBJ2-3; D possibly corresponds to TRBD2 (5 bases). This sequence originates from a woman aged 45 to 65 with colorectal cancer. The CDR3 sequence is CASSLSAGYRATDTQYF. In nucleotides, the CDR3 is TGTGCCAGCAGCTTAAGTGCGGGCTATCGGGCCACAGATACGCAGTATTTT.